The clone carrying this TCR beta chain appeared a single time. Its antigen is unknown. Unmatched junction bases numbered 15, after V lost 4 bases and J lost 5 bases. Germline lookup yields CDR1 MNHEY and CDR2 SMNVEV (reference sequence). The CDR3 has 17 residues. The sample is drawn from a study of T cell repertoires in cytomegalovirus infection. Study details: Researchers turned to recently identified HLA-C-restricted CMV epitopes as well as well-studied HLA-B-restricted ones. Public TCR beta signatures indicated both CMV infection and matching HLA type.

One entry per CDR3 protein, called by TCRdb with MiXCR from the reads. In the table there are approximately 910,000 distinct CDR3 sequences, roughly 30% of which are singletons. The TCR sequence derives from a human donor in good health (CMV status not recorded). Some clones in this sample may be carry-over from other donors' samples. This material consisted of cultured CD8+ T cells from PBMCs, taken from culture after CMV antigen stimulation. V usage is TRBV27 and J usage is TRBJ1-1, with 8 bases identical to TRBD1. The CDR3: CASSYVGSRGRVTEAFF. The DNA of the CDR3 is TGTGCCAGCAGTTATGTGGGGAGCAGGGGGCGAGTAACTGAAGCTTTCTTT.